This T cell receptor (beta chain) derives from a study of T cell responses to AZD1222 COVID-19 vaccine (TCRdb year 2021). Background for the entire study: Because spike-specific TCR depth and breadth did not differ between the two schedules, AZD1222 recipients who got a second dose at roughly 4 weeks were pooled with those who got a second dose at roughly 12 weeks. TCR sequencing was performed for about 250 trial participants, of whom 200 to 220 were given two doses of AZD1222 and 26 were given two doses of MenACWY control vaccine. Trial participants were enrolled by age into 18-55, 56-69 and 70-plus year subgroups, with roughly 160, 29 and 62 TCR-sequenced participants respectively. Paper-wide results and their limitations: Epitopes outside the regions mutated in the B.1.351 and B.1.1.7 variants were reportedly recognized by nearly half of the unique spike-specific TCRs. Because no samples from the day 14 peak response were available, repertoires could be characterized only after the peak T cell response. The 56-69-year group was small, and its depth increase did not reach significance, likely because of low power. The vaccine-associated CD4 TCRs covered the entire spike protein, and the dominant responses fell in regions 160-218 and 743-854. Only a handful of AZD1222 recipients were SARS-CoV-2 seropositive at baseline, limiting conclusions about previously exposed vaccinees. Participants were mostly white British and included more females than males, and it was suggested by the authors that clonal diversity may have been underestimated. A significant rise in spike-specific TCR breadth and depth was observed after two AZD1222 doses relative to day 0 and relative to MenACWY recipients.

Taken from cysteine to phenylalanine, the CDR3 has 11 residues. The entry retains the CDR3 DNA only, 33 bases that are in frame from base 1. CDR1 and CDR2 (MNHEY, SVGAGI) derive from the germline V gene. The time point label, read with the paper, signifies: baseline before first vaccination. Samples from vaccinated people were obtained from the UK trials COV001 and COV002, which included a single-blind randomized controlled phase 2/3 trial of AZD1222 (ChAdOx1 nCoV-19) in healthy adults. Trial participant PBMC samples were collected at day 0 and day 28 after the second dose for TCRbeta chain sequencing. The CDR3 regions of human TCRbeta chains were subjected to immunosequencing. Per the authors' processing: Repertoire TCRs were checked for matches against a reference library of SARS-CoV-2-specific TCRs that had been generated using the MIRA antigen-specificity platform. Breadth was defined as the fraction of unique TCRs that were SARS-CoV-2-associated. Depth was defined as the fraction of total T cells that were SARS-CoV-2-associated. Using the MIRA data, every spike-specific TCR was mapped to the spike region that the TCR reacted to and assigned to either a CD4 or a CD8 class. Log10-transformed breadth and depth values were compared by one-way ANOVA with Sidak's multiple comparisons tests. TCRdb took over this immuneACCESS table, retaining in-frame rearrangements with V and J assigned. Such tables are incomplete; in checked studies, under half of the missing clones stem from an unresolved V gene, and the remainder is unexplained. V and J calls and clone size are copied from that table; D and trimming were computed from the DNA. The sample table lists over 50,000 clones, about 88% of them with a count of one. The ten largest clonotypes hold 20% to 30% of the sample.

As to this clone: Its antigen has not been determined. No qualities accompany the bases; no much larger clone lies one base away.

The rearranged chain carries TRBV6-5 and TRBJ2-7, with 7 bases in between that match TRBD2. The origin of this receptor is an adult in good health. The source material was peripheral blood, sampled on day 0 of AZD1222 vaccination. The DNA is TGTGCGGGGGGGGTCTCCTACGAGCAGTACTTC. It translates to CAGGVSYEQYF.